Following are 19 T cell receptor beta chains from one sample sequenced in a study of blood T cell repertoires in COVID-19 (dated by TCRdb to about 2020). Library preparation used the immunoSEQ multiplex PCR assay. Not all clones reach the TCRdb copy of this immuneACCESS table, which keeps in-frame sequences only. Checked studies attribute under half of the gap to unresolved V genes and leave the rest unexplained. This sample holds some 150,000 clones; around nine tenths were observed only once. About 10% of the sample lies in the top ten. The source material was peripheral blood. The receptors were gathered from a man aged 50 to 59 with active or convalescent COVID-19.

The CDR3 DNA is TGTGCCAGCAGCTTAGAATTTTCGGGCAATGAGCAGTTCTTC. As protein: CASSLEFSGNEQFF. The gene calls are TRBV7-2 and TRBJ2-1; D is unclear. The CDR3 loop spans 14 amino acids. The V end was cut by 1 base, the J end by 6 bases, with 10 bases between. Germline V gene data show CDR1 as SGHTA and CDR2 as FQGNSA.

V is TRBV6-5 and J is TRBJ2-5, with 8 bases that match TRBD1. The CDR3 extends over 15 amino acids. CDR1 and CDR2 from the germline V gene are MNHEY and SVGAGI. Trimming cost V 10 bases and J 4 bases; bases outside gene matches: 14. CDR3 coding DNA: TGTGCCACCAGCCAGACAGGGGTTGACAGAGAGACCCAGTACTTC. This translates into CATSQTGVDRETQYF.

This clone was observed once. V and J are TRBV27 and TRBJ1-3; 10 bases line up with TRBD1. V lost 5 bases, J lost 3 bases, and 10 bases stayed unmatched. The germline gives CDR1 MNHEY, CDR2 SMNVEV (reference sequence). The CDR3 covers 17 residues. The CDR3, as DNA: TGTGCCAGCAGTCCCTCAGTGGACAGGGGGGGTGGAAACACCATATATTTT. Its translation is CASSPSVDRGGGNTIYF.

This chain connects TRBV4-3 to TRBJ2-2; 10 bases align to TRBD2. The CDR3 covers 18 residues. Germline CDR1 reads LGHNA; CDR2 reads YSLEER. After removal of 3 bases from V and 4 bases from J, the junction contained 11 bases not matched to a gene. The CDR3 bases are TGCGCCAGCAGCCAGAGTTCGGGACTAGCGATGAGCACCGGGGAGCTGTTTTTT. Protein: CASSQSSGLAMSTGELFF.

The CDR3 coding sequence is TGCGCCAGCAGCTGGACAGGGGGCACTGAAGCTTTCTTT. It is translated as CASSWTGGTEAFF. The rearrangement uses TRBV5-1 and TRBJ1-1, with 10 positions matching TRBD1. This CDR3 contains 13 residues. With V trimmed by 3 bases and J by 4 bases, 0 bases remained unmatched. Germline CDR1 and CDR2: SGHRS and YFSETQ.

CDR3: CASSPPWQEGHMYEQYF. CDR3 DNA sequence: TGTGCCAGCAGCCCCCCATGGCAAGAAGGACACATGTACGAGCAGTACTTC. V usage is TRBV27 and J usage is TRBJ2-7, with D perhaps TRBD1 (5 bases). V shed 6 bases and J shed 4 bases, with 25 bases lying between them. The germline V gene has CDR1 MNHEY and CDR2 SMNVEV (reference sequence). The CDR3 runs to 17 residues.

The V call is TRBV2, the J call TRBJ1-1, with D possibly being TRBD1 (5 bases). The CDR3 spans 12 residues. The V end lost 2 bases, the J end lost 11 bases, and 12 bases lay between the germline ends. CDR1 is SNHLY and CDR2 is FYNNEI in the germline V gene. The CDR3 loop reads CASSELGRGAFF. The DNA of the CDR3 is TGTGCCAGCAGTGAATTGGGGAGGGGTGCTTTCTTT.

This clone was seen only once. The genes are TRBV18 and TRBJ2-5; TRBD2 aligns across 8 bases. The germline V gene encodes CDR1 KGHSH and CDR2 LQKENI. Trimming removed 4 bases from V and 1 base from J; junction bases left unmatched: 2. The CDR3 is 14 residues long. CDR3 DNA: TGTGCCAGCTCACGCAGCGGGAGCCAAGAGACCCAGTACTTC. It translates to CASSRSGSQETQYF.

A few counts support this clone. The chain has TRBV15 and TRBJ2-5; D possibly corresponds to TRBD2 (7 bases). The CDR3 consists of 16 residues. The germline gives CDR1 LNHNV, CDR2 YYDKDF (reference sequence). Trimming left V 0 bases short and J 5 bases short, with 16 bases between. CDR3 protein: CATSREGRGRRETQYF. The DNA for the CDR3 is TGTGCCACCAGCAGAGAAGGGCGGGGGCGAAGGGAGACCCAGTACTTC.

The genes are TRBV29-1 and TRBJ1-3; 10 bases map to TRBD1. The CDR3 length is 15 residues. Germline-derived CDR1 and CDR2 are SQVTM and ANQGSEA. The V and J ends lost 5 bases and 0 bases, in that order; junction bases with no gene match: 4. CDR3 loop: CSVRTGGSSGNTIYF. Written as DNA, the CDR3 is TGCAGCGTTCGGACAGGGGGGAGCTCTGGAAACACCATATATTTT.

This chain connects TRBV5-5 to TRBJ2-7; 9 bases are a match to TRBD2. The trim removed 1 base at V and 9 bases at J, leaving 14 bases unmatched. The germline V gene has CDR1 SGHKS and CDR2 YYEKEE (reference sequence). There are 16 residues in the CDR3. The CDR3 nucleotides read TGTGCCAGCAGCTTGCAGCTGCTAGCGGGAAGTACTGGGCAGTACTTC. Its translation is CASSLQLLAGSTGQYF.

The chain couples TRBV19 to TRBJ2-7; D is possibly TRBD1 (6 bases). The CDR3 runs 14 residues. V was clipped by 6 bases and J by 3 bases, with 15 bases between them. CDR1 LNHDA and CDR2 SQIVND come from the germline V gene (reference sequence). The CDR3 nucleotides are TGTGCCAGTAGCCAGGAAGACAGGCTCTACGAGCAGTACTTC. Residues: CASSQEDRLYEQYF. The complete variable domain, with remaining parts taken from reference TRBV19 and TRBJ2-7, reads DGGITQSPKYLFRKEGQNVTLSCEQNLNHDAMYWYRQDPGQGLRLIYYSQIVNDFQKGDIAEGYSVSREKKESFPLTVTSAQKNPTAFYLCASSQEDRLYEQYFGPGTRLTVT.

This chain joins TRBV3-1 (or the pseudogene TRBV3-2) and TRBJ2-7; TRBD1 agrees at 10 bases. From germline, CDR1 is LGHDT and CDR2 YNNKEL (reference sequence). This CDR3 has 16 residues. V dropped 1 base and J dropped 7; count of bases not matched to a gene: 10. The CDR3 DNA sequence: TGTGCCAGCAGCCAAGCCAGGACAGGGGGTTCCGGGGAGCAGTACTTC. Its protein is CASSQARTGGSGEQYF.

The rearrangement links TRBV3-1 (or the pseudogene TRBV3-2) to TRBJ2-7; 7 nucleotides match TRBD1. Germline V lookup: CDR1 LGHDT, CDR2 YNNKEL (reference sequence). The CDR3 contains 15 residues. V lost 1 base to trimming and J lost 2 bases; unmatched junction nucleotides: 5. The CDR3 coding sequence is TGTGCCAGCAGCCAAGCCCGGGACAGCGCCTACGAGCAGTACTTC. Translation: CASSQARDSAYEQYF.

In this sample, this clone turned up a few times. The chain uses TRBV10-3 and TRBJ2-3, with D perhaps TRBD2 (5 bases). Germline assignment: CDR1 ENHRY and CDR2 SYGVKD. CDR3 length equals 13 residues. Trimming removed 4 bases at V and 8 bases at J, with 13 bases between. The CDR3 region is CAISGGSTGTQYF. DNA for the CDR3: TGTGCCATCAGTGGAGGGTCGACGGGTACGCAGTATTTT.

The chain recombines TRBV24-1 with TRBJ2-1, with 10 bases aligning to TRBD2. CDR1 and CDR2 (germline): KGHDR, SFDVKD. J lost 2 bases, V lost 4 bases, and 4 bases had no gene match. This CDR3 is built from 16 residues. The CDR3 region is CATSDPGLAAYNEQFF. The CDR3 coding sequence is TGTGCCACCAGTGACCCCGGACTAGCGGCCTACAATGAGCAGTTCTTC.

The CDR3 sequence is CASSAQGAGYTF. DNA of the CDR3: TGTGCCAGCAGCGCACAGGGGGCTGGCTACACCTTC. The chain has TRBV2 and TRBJ1-2; TRBD1 matches 9 bases. V lost 6 bases, J lost 7 bases, and 3 bases stayed unmatched. From germline, CDR1 is SNHLY and CDR2 FYNNEI. There are 12 residues in the CDR3.

The chain uses TRBV20-1 and TRBJ2-7; D is possibly TRBD1 (5 bases). Trimming removed 8 bases at V and 4 bases at J, with 12 bases between. The CDR3 runs to 11 residues. Germline V CDR1 and CDR2: DFQATT, SNEGSKA (reference sequence). CDR3: CSPVQEYEQYF. The CDR3 coding sequence is TGCAGTCCTGTACAGGAGTACGAGCAGTACTTC.

J is TRBJ2-7 and V is TRBV7-8; a weak D match, TRBD2 (7 bases). CDR3 length: 13 residues. Per the germline V gene, CDR1 is SGHVS and CDR2 is FQNEAQ. V lost 6 bases to trimming and J lost 7 bases, with 16 bases between them. CDR3 region: CASRFRGAKEQYF. CDR3 sequence (DNA): TGTGCCAGCAGGTTCCGGGGGGCGAAGGAGCAGTACTTC.